Listed here are 25 T cell receptor beta chains from one sample, sequenced in a study of T cell responses to AZD1222 COVID-19 vaccine. Clones were read by immunoSEQ multiplex PCR, and TCRdb kept only the in-frame ones, dropping some. The sample includes 130,000 to 150,000 clones, approximately 89% of them seen just once. Specimen: peripheral blood, collected 28 days after the second AZD1222 dose. These receptors were obtained from an adult who received the AZD1222 COVID-19 vaccine.

This chain joins TRBV7-9 and TRBJ2-7; 12 bases are shared with TRBD2. CDR1 is SEHNR, CDR2 FQNEAQ, per germline (reference sequence). The CDR3 is 15 residues long. The ends lost 5 bases at V and 5 bases at J; junction bases unmatched: 7. The CDR3 region has the DNA TGTGCCAGCAGCCGGGGGGGACTAGCGGGCGACGAGCAGTACTTC. Its protein is CASSRGGLAGDEQYF.

The chain links TRBV2 to TRBJ2-1; D is possibly TRBD2 (6 bases). The CDR3 is made up of 10 amino acids. V dropped 6 bases and J dropped 10 bases, with 7 bases sitting between them. Per the germline V gene, CDR1 is SNHLY and CDR2 is FYNNEI. The CDR3: CASRGGEQFF. The CDR3 nucleotides read TGTGCCAGCAGGGGAGGAGAGCAGTTCTTC.

V gene TRBV5-8 combines with J gene TRBJ1-1; D is possibly TRBD1 (5 bases). The CDR3 contains 15 residues. Looked up from germline, CDR1 is SGHTS and CDR2 is YDEGEE. Trimming shortened V by 0 bases and J by 5 bases, and 14 bases separated the two germline ends. The chain's CDR3 is CASSLAGGEGTEAFF. The CDR3 coding sequence is TGTGCCAGCAGCTTGGCCGGAGGAGAGGGGACTGAAGCTTTCTTT.

V is TRBV6-5 and J is TRBJ1-3; D unresolved. Germline V gene sequence: CDR1 MNHEY, CDR2 SVGAGI. The CDR3 is 15 residues long. The V end lost 8 bases, the J end lost 0 bases, and 14 bases lay between the germline ends. CDR3 sequence: CASRSSGVSGNTIYF. The CDR3 DNA follows: TGTGCCAGCCGCTCGTCGGGCGTCTCTGGAAACACCATATATTTT.

CDR3 coding DNA: TGTGCCAGTAGTATAGGGATGTCAGGAGGGAGTCTTACCGGGGAGCTGTTTTTT. This sequence encodes CASSIGMSGGSLTGELFF. The V gene is TRBV19, the J gene TRBJ2-2, with D possibly TRBD2 on 6 matching bases. The CDR3 spans 18 residues. V lost 1 base, J lost 5 bases, and 20 bases lay in between. Germline assignment: CDR1 LNHDA and CDR2 SQIVND (reference sequence).

The chain is built from TRBV5-1 and TRBJ2-1; 10 positions agree with TRBD2. Germline V gene lookup returns CDR1 SGHRS and CDR2 YFSETQ. V lost 4 bases and J lost 5; bases outside the gene matches: 15. This CDR3 contains 18 residues. The CDR3 sequence: CASSKSGRALPKNNEQFF. The CDR3 DNA follows: TGCGCCAGCAGCAAAAGCGGGAGGGCCTTACCAAAAAACAATGAGCAGTTCTTC.

The J gene is TRBJ2-1, the V gene TRBV6-1; D call uncertain. The CDR3 is 15 residues long. The germline CDR1 and CDR2 sequences are MNHNS and SASEGT. Deletions cut 4 bases from V and 0 bases from J, with 10 bases between. CDR3 loop: CASSVARSSYNEQFF. CDR3 DNA sequence: TGTGCCAGCAGTGTAGCCAGGAGCTCCTACAATGAGCAGTTCTTC.

This clone was observed a few times. This chain connects TRBV5-1 to TRBJ2-5; no firm D call. CDR3 length equals 14 residues. Trimming took off 4 bases at V and 2 bases at J, with 12 bases between the two ends. Looked up from germline, CDR1 is SGHRS and CDR2 is YFSETQ. The CDR3 region has the DNA TGCGCCAGCAGCCTAGTCTCGGCGCAAGAGACCCAGTACTTC. This gives the protein CASSLVSAQETQYF. Supplemented by reference TRBV5-1 and TRBJ2-5, the full variable domain reads KAGVTQTPRYLIKTRGQQVTLSCSPISGHRSVSWYQQTPGQGLQFLFEYFSETQRNKGNFPGRFSGRQFSNSRSEMNVSTLELGDSALYLCASSLVSAQETQYFGPGTRLLVL.

This rearrangement joins TRBV27 to TRBJ2-7; TRBD2 agrees at 8 bases. The germline V gene has CDR1 MNHEY and CDR2 SMNVEV (reference sequence). CDR3 length: 15 amino acids. The V gene end was trimmed by 5 bases and the J gene end by 3 bases; junction bases not matched to a gene: 9. CDR3 in amino acids: CASSRPGLVGYEQYF. Written as DNA, the CDR3 is TGTGCCAGCAGTAGACCGGGACTAGTAGGCTACGAGCAGTACTTC.

This clone was seen more than once but under ten times. This rearrangement joins TRBV28 to TRBJ1-2, with D possibly being TRBD1 (6 bases). V lost 7 bases and J 7 bases, leaving 10 bases between the germline ends. CDR3 length equals 11 residues. Germline V gene lookup returns CDR1 MDHEN and CDR2 SYDVKM. This chain's CDR3 is CASKGVSGYTF. The CDR3 DNA sequence: TGTGCCAGCAAGGGGGTCTCTGGCTACACCTTC.

The gene calls are TRBV7-3 and TRBJ2-4; perhaps TRBD1 as D (6 bases). Germline CDR1 and CDR2: SGHTA and FQGTGA. V lost 5 bases and J lost 5, with 10 bases in between. The CDR3 is 13 residues long. CDR3 in DNA: TGTGCCAGCAGCCCTCGGACAGAAAACATTCAGTACTTC. Residues: CASSPRTENIQYF. Supplemented by reference TRBV7-3 and TRBJ2-4, the full variable domain reads GAGVSQTPSNKVTEKGKYVELRCDPISGHTALYWYRQSLGQGPEFLIYFQGTGAADDSGLPNDRFFAVRPEGSVSTLKIQRTERGDSAVYLCASSPRTENIQYFGAGTRLSVL.

The V call is TRBV19, the J call TRBJ2-7; D possibly corresponds to TRBD2 (5 bases). The length of the CDR3 is 15 residues. V gave up 3 bases and J gave up 2 bases, with 14 bases separating them. Germline lookup yields CDR1 LNHDA and CDR2 SQIVND (reference sequence). The CDR3 sequence is CASSIAAGVPYEQYF. CDR3 bases: TGTGCCAGTAGTATTGCGGCGGGCGTTCCCTACGAGCAGTACTTC.

The chain links TRBV19 to TRBJ1-4; 10 bases are a match to TRBD1. The CDR3 runs 14 residues. Trimming took 4 bases from V and 6 from J; bases not matched to a gene: 2. Germline V lookup: CDR1 LNHDA, CDR2 SQIVND (reference sequence). This CDR3 is CASSSGQGDEKLFF. As DNA, the CDR3 is TGTGCCAGTAGTAGTGGACAGGGGGATGAAAAACTGTTTTTT.

CDR3 coding DNA: TGCGCCAGCAGGCCTACTAGCGGCACCGGGGAGCTGTTTTTT. As protein: CASRPTSGTGELFF. J is TRBJ2-2 and V is TRBV5-1; TRBD2 matches at 8 bases. With 5 bases clipped from V and 4 bases from J, the junction kept 4 bases outside the gene matches. The CDR3 consists of 14 residues. Germline V lookup: CDR1 SGHRS, CDR2 YFSETQ.

The chain recombines TRBV6-1 with TRBJ2-2; the D gene is possibly TRBD2 (6 bases). The germline V gene encodes CDR1 MNHNS and CDR2 SASEGT. The CDR3 has 15 amino acids. V was shortened by 2 bases and J by 1 base, with 8 bases between the two germline ends. CDR3 in amino acids: CASSESGWNTGELFF. CDR3 nucleotides: TGTGCCAGCAGTGAAAGCGGGTGGAACACCGGGGAGCTGTTTTTT.

This chain joins TRBV6-2 or TRBV6-3 and TRBJ2-3; D is uncertain. Germline-derived CDR1 and CDR2 are MNHEY and SVGEGT. The CDR3 has 12 residues. V lost 5 bases, J lost 0 bases, and 3 bases lay in between. CDR3 coding DNA: TGTGCCAGCAGTCAAAGCACAGATACGCAGTATTTT. It codes for CASSQSTDTQYF.

The chain has TRBV19 and TRBJ2-1; tentative D call: TRBD2 (5 bases). Trimming removed 3 bases at V and 9 bases at J, with 18 bases between. The CDR3 extends over 15 amino acids. In germline, CDR1 is LNHDA, CDR2 SQIVND (reference sequence). Written as DNA, the CDR3 is TGTGCCAGTAGTATTGGCGGGTCCACCCACGGTGAGCAGTTCTTC. Its protein product is CASSIGGSTHGEQFF.

The chain employs TRBV2 and TRBJ1-2; D gene uncertain. CDR3 size: 14 residues. Germline V lookup: CDR1 SNHLY, CDR2 FYNNEI. V lost 4 bases, J lost 1 base, and 10 bases lay in between. The CDR3 DNA reads TGTGCCAGCAGTGGGCAGCCCATTAACTATGGCTACACCTTC. Protein product: CASSGQPINYGYTF.

The chain links TRBV18 to TRBJ1-2; the D is unclear. The CDR3 spans 16 residues. V was pared by 2 bases and J by 6 bases, with 19 bases between. CDR1 and CDR2 from the germline V gene are KGHSH and LQKENI. The DNA of the CDR3 is TGTGCCAGCTCACCAAACGTACGGATTTCTGAGGATGGCTACACCTTC. It specifies CASSPNVRISEDGYTF.

The chain recombines TRBV7-9 with TRBJ2-1; TRBD1 aligns across 7 bases. Looked up from germline, CDR1 is SEHNR and CDR2 is FQNEAQ (reference sequence). The V and J ends lost 6 bases and 1 base, in that order; junction bases with no gene match: 6. The CDR3 is 15 residues long. The CDR3 nucleotides are TGTGCCAGCAGTTCTGACAGGGTATCCTACAATGAGCAGTTCTTC. Its translation: CASSSDRVSYNEQFF.

This chain connects TRBV7-2 to TRBJ2-4; 14 nucleotides match TRBD2. CDR3 size: 19 residues. The germline CDR1 and CDR2 sequences are SGHTA and FQGNSA. V gave up 5 bases and J gave up 6 bases; unmatched junction bases: 15. The chain's CDR3 is CASSEQSGLAGGRLNIQYF. The CDR3 DNA is TGTGCCAGCAGCGAACAATCTGGACTAGCGGGAGGAAGGCTAAACATTCAGTACTTC.

This chain joins TRBV6-5 and TRBJ1-6; D is ambiguous. Germline CDR1 and CDR2: MNHEY and SVGAGI. This CDR3 contains 14 residues. The V end lost 6 bases, the J end lost 6 bases, and 12 bases lay between the germline ends. For the CDR3, the DNA is TGTGCCAGCAGCCAATCTACCCCTAATTCACCCCTCCACTTT. This codes for CASSQSTPNSPLHF.

The V gene is TRBV19, the J gene TRBJ1-1, with a tentative D call TRBD1 (5 bases). V was clipped by 3 bases and J by 4 bases, with 27 bases between them. The CDR3 is 19 residues long. CDR1 is LNHDA, CDR2 SQIVND, per germline (reference sequence). The CDR3 region is CASSIGLWGSAPRGTEAFF. In DNA form, the CDR3 reads TGTGCCAGTAGTATCGGGCTCTGGGGGTCCGCCCCTCGCGGCACTGAAGCTTTCTTT.

This chain joins TRBV3-1 (or the pseudogene TRBV3-2) and TRBJ2-2; 7 nucleotides match TRBD2. CDR3 length: 17 amino acids. The V gene's germline CDR1 is LGHDT and CDR2 YNNKEL (reference sequence). The J segment lost 5 bases and the V segment lost 1 base, leaving 10 bases of the junction unmatched. CDR3 loop: CASSQGWEGNFTGELFF. The CDR3 DNA is TGTGCCAGCAGCCAAGGGTGGGAGGGTAATTTTACCGGGGAGCTGTTTTTT.

V is TRBV18 and J is TRBJ1-2; D is perhaps TRBD1 (5 bases). Germline CDR1 and CDR2: KGHSH and LQKENI. The germline V and J ends were trimmed by 6 bases and 7 bases, with 18 bases remaining between them. This CDR3 contains 14 residues. The CDR3 loop is CASSPGTVPLGYTF. The CDR3 coding sequence is TGTGCCAGCTCGCCCGGGACCGTCCCTCTTGGCTACACCTTC. The full variable domain, its missing parts supplied by reference TRBV18 and TRBJ1-2, is NAGVMQNPRHLVRRRGQEARLRCSPMKGHSHVYWYRQLPEEGLKFMVYLQKENIIDESGMPKERFSAEFPKEGPSILRIQQVVRGDSAAYFCASSPGTVPLGYTFGSGTRLTVV.